These 26 T cell receptor beta chains originate from one sample sequenced in a study of CD8+CD57+ T cells in acquired aplastic anemia. TCR beta VDJ and CDR3 profiles were obtained from a genomic DNA template. TCRdb processed the reads anew with MiXCR; each CDR3 protein has one entry. Here the sample spans approximately 200,000 distinct CDR3 sequences, approximately 51% being singletons. It was patients with CD8+CD57+ cell expansion by flow cytometry who were chosen for sequencing. What was sequenced was sorted CD4+, CD8+, or CD8+CD57+ T cells (not recorded which) from PBMCs. Receptors were obtained from a human donor with aplastic anemia.

The chain is built from TRBV20-1 and TRBJ2-7; no firm D call. V was trimmed by 3 bases and J by 2 bases, leaving 8 bases between them. This CDR3 region has 12 residues. Germline CDR1 DFQATT, CDR2 SNEGSKA (reference sequence). CDR3 nucleotide sequence: TGCAGTGCTAGTTCGGATACCTACGAGCAGTACTTC. This encodes CSASSDTYEQYF.

This clonotype was observed many times. V gene TRBV7-2 combines with J gene TRBJ1-2; D unclear. This CDR3 spans 14 amino acids. The germline V gene has CDR1 SGHTA and CDR2 FQGNSA. V was shortened by 1 base and J by 3 bases, with 9 bases between the two germline ends. The CDR3 loop is CASSLVGGDYGYTF. The DNA for the CDR3 is TGTGCCAGCAGCTTAGTCGGTGGGGACTATGGCTACACCTTC. The complete variable domain, with remaining parts taken from reference TRBV7-2 and TRBJ1-2, reads GAGVSQSPSNKVTEKGKDVELRCDPISGHTALYWYRQSLGQGLEFLIYFQGNSAPDKSGLPSDRFSAERTGGSVSTLTIQRTQQEDSAVYLCASSLVGGDYGYTFGSGTRLTVV.

V usage is TRBV7-8 and J usage is TRBJ2-7; D is possibly TRBD1 or TRBD2 (5 bases each). Germline CDR1 reads SGHVS; CDR2 reads FQNEAQ. The CDR3 spans 13 residues. V lost 6 bases and J 3 bases, leaving 12 bases between the germline ends. The CDR3 DNA follows: TGTGCCAGCAGGGACTGGGGCCTCTACGAGCAGTACTTC. This encodes CASRDWGLYEQYF.

Comments on this clonotype: Likely a read error: the CDR3 ends without its conserved phenylalanine or tryptophan. It is unclear where the CDR3 begins or ends on the DNA, so no DNA is shown, and the CDR3 is as TCRdb lists it. This sequence joins TRBV19 and TRBJ1-4; the table's D call of TRBD1 was not tested on the DNA. The CDR3 adds up to 9 amino acids, both ends counted. Germline-derived CDR1 and CDR2 are LNHDA and SQIVND (reference sequence). The CDR3 sequence: CASSIGTSY.

The rearrangement joins TRBV7-9 to TRBJ1-1; a weak D match, TRBD1 (6 bases). CDR1 SEHNR and CDR2 FQNEAQ come from the germline V gene (reference sequence). The CDR3 runs 14 residues. V dropped 2 bases and J dropped 4 bases, with 11 bases sitting between them. The CDR3 coding sequence is TGTGCCAGCAGCTTACACAGGGAAGGCACTGAAGCTTTCTTT. As protein: CASSLHREGTEAFF.

The chain combines TRBV10-3 with TRBJ2-7; D is perhaps TRBD1 (5 bases). This CDR3 has 14 amino acids. V was clipped by 7 bases and J by 2 bases, with 15 bases between them. CDR1 ENHRY and CDR2 SYGVKD come from the germline V gene. CDR3 bases: TGTGCCATCAAAGGCGAAAGGACACCCTACGAGCAGTACTTC. It yields the protein CAIKGERTPYEQYF.

There are many counts of this clonotype. J is TRBJ1-6 and V is TRBV2, with D unresolved. There are 18 residues in the CDR3. V was cut by 6 bases and J by 10 bases, with 28 bases left in between. Per germline, CDR1 SNHLY and CDR2 FYNNEI. CDR3 protein: CASRESTSWAQLRSPLHF. Written as DNA, the CDR3 is TGTGCCAGCAGAGAATCCACGTCATGGGCACAGCTACGGTCACCCCTCCACTTT.

With regard to this clonotype: A read error may be the cause here, since a much bigger clone is one base away. J is TRBJ1-1 and V is TRBV9, with D hard to call. The germline V gene encodes CDR1 SGDLS and CDR2 YYNGEE. V gave up 0 bases and J gave up 1 base, with 10 bases separating them. The CDR3 covers 15 residues. CDR3 bases: TGTGCCAGCAGCGTAGTAGCGGGATCGAACACTGAAGCTTTCTTT. This codes for CASSVVAGSNTEAFF. Variable domain in full (rest from reference TRBV9 and TRBJ1-1): DSGVTQTPKHLITATGQRVTLRCSPRSGDLSVYWYQQSLDQGLQFLIQYYNGEERAKGNILERFSAQQFPDLHSELNLSSLELGDSALYFCASSVVAGSNTEAFFGQGTRLTVV.

This clonotype was observed at least ten times. The gene calls are TRBV10-3 and TRBJ2-1; D unresolved. Germline-derived CDR1 and CDR2 are ENHRY and SYGVKD. Trimming pared 3 bases from V and 5 bases from J, leaving 8 bases between. The CDR3 runs to 13 residues. The CDR3 coding sequence is TGTGCCATCAGTGATTACAACGACAATGAGCAGTTCTTC. This encodes CAISDYNDNEQFF.

The CDR3, as DNA: TGTGCCAGCAGCTCGGGACAGGCCGGCTCCTATAATTCACCCCTCCACTTT. Translation gives CASSSGQAGSYNSPLHF. This chain connects TRBV7-3 to TRBJ1-6, with TRBD1 matching over 8 bases. Germline trimming cut 4 bases from V and 0 bases from J; bases unmatched to any gene: 5. The V gene's germline CDR1 is SGHTA and CDR2 FQGTGA. The CDR3 runs 17 residues.

This clonotype has ten or more counts. The rearrangement links TRBV24-1 to TRBJ2-7; maybe TRBD1 (7 bases). Germline CDR1 and CDR2: KGHDR and SFDVKD. There are 16 residues in the CDR3. The V and J ends lost 3 bases and 2 bases respectively, with 16 bases between them. The CDR3: CATSDHRQGLPYEQYF. CDR3 DNA sequence: TGTGCCACCAGTGATCACAGACAGGGACTCCCCTACGAGCAGTACTTC.

V gene TRBV29-1 combines with J gene TRBJ1-2; 9 bases map to TRBD1. The CDR3 contains 13 residues. The ends lost 7 bases at V and 6 bases at J; junction bases unmatched: 9. CDR1 and CDR2 from the germline V gene are SQVTM and ANQGSEA. The CDR3: CSAGGTGINGYTF. The CDR3 DNA sequence: TGCAGCGCTGGGGGGACAGGGATAAATGGCTACACCTTC.

This chain uses TRBV7-6 with TRBJ1-6; D may be TRBD1 (6 bases). The CDR3 runs to 15 residues. CDR1 and CDR2 (germline): SGHVS, FNYEAQ. Trimming removed 2 bases at V and 6 bases at J, with 11 bases between. The CDR3 DNA sequence: TGTGCCAGCAGCTTATCGACAGGAGCTAATTCACCCCTCCACTTT. This translates into CASSLSTGANSPLHF.

The table lists this clonotype with many counts. The gene calls are TRBV5-1 and TRBJ1-1; D unclear. Trimming stripped 4 bases from V and 7 bases from J, with 17 bases between. Germline assignment: CDR1 SGHRS and CDR2 YFSETQ. The CDR3 covers 14 residues. Written as DNA, the CDR3 is TGCGCCAGCAGCCCCAGCGTGAGAAATGATGAAGCTTTCTTT. Its protein is CASSPSVRNDEAFF.

As for this clonotype: Germline is not matched at one junction end, which may reflect a read error. CDR3 region: CATSDSRGLQETQYF. In nucleotides, the CDR3 is TGTGCCACCAGTGATTCGAGGGGGCTACAAGAGACCCAGTACTTC. This chain links TRBV10-3 with TRBJ2-7, with TRBD1 matching 7 bases. The tail of the sequence fits TRBJ2-5 better, so the J call may be wrong. This CDR3 has 15 amino acids. The germline V gene has CDR1 ENHRY and CDR2 SYGVKD.

In this sample, this clonotype turned up a few times. The J gene is TRBJ1-1, the V gene TRBV28; D is perhaps TRBD1 (6 bases). Trimming cost V 6 bases and J 5 bases, with 22 bases left between them. The CDR3 extends over 16 amino acids. Germline V gene data show CDR1 as MDHEN and CDR2 as SYDVKM. The CDR3 here is CASSTRRGSRTTEAFF. CDR3 bases: TGTGCCAGCAGCACGCGCAGGGGTTCAAGGACTACTGAAGCTTTCTTT.

This clonotype was observed a few times. A single base separates this from a much larger clone, so it may be a read error. CDR3 DNA sequence: TGTGCCAGTAGTATTGGGACGCGGAACACTGAAGCTTTCTTT. It encodes CASSIGTRNTEAFF. This sequence joins TRBV19 and TRBJ1-1; TRBD1 might be the D (5 bases). The CDR3 totals 14 residues. CDR1 is LNHDA and CDR2 is SQIVND in the germline V gene (reference sequence). The ends were cut back, 3 bases at V and 1 base at J, with 9 bases in the middle.

As concerns this clonotype: The CDR3 does not end in the conserved phenylalanine or tryptophan, so this is likely a read error. The DNA is omitted, as the CDR3 cannot be located on it reliably, and the CDR3 follows TCRdb's listing. The gene calls are TRBV20-1 and TRBJ1-4; TRBD1, as called in the table, went unchecked against the DNA. The CDR3 is 13 amino acids in total, end residues counted. Germline V gene sequence: CDR1 DFQATT, CDR2 SNEGSKA (reference sequence). CDR3: CSANRDRAKGSTS.

The chain couples TRBV29-1 to TRBJ2-7; TRBD1 matches at 11 bases. There are 16 residues in the CDR3. In germline, CDR1 is SQVTM, CDR2 ANQGSEA. The V gene end was trimmed by 7 bases and the J gene end by 4 bases; junction bases not matched to a gene: 15. The CDR3 DNA is TGCAGCGCAAGGACAGGGGGCGGCGGGGCTCCATACGAGCAGTACTTC. This gives the protein CSARTGGGGAPYEQYF.

This clonotype was observed at least ten times. The genes are TRBV7-2 and TRBJ1-3, with D uncertain. The CDR3 contains 17 residues. With 1 base removed from V and 4 bases from J, the gap between germline ends came to 17 bases. Germline V gives CDR1 SGHTA, CDR2 FQGNSA. This chain's CDR3 is CASSLGMAPRRGNTIYF. CDR3 DNA sequence: TGTGCCAGCAGCTTAGGGATGGCACCCCGGCGCGGAAACACCATATATTTT. The full variable domain, in which reference TRBV7-2 and TRBJ1-3 provide the parts outside the CDR3, is GAGVSQSPSNKVTEKGKDVELRCDPISGHTALYWYRQSLGQGLEFLIYFQGNSAPDKSGLPSDRFSAERTGGSVSTLTIQRTQQEDSAVYLCASSLGMAPRRGNTIYFGEGSWLTVV.

V usage is TRBV6-5 and J usage is TRBJ2-7; TRBD1 matches 9 bases. The CDR3 runs to 12 residues. The junction had 4 bases not matched to a gene; V was cut back by 4 bases and J by 9 bases. CDR1 and CDR2 (germline): MNHEY, SVGAGI. In DNA form, the CDR3 reads TGTGCCAGCAGTTGGGACAGGGATTCGCAGTACTTC. Its protein is CASSWDRDSQYF.

The chain links TRBV2 to TRBJ1-1, with 7 bases matching TRBD1. V shed 6 bases, J shed 0 bases, and the junction held 4 bases outside the gene matches. Germline values: CDR1 SNHLY, CDR2 FYNNEI. The CDR3 sequence is 14 residues long. CDR3 loop: CASRGDSMNTEAFF. The CDR3 nucleotides read TGTGCCAGCAGGGGGGACAGTATGAACACTGAAGCTTTCTTT.

This clonotype was found a few times. The chain links TRBV9 to TRBJ1-2; D not certain. Germline CDR1 reads SGDLS; CDR2 reads YYNGEE. CDR3 length: 13 residues. V was clipped by 0 bases and J by 6 bases, with 9 bases between them. The CDR3 reads CASSVAGWDGYTF. CDR3 DNA sequence: TGTGCCAGCAGCGTAGCAGGTTGGGATGGCTACACCTTC. Drawing the rest from reference TRBV9 and TRBJ1-2, the complete variable domain is DSGVTQTPKHLITATGQRVTLRCSPRSGDLSVYWYQQSLDQGLQFLIQYYNGEERAKGNILERFSAQQFPDLHSELNLSSLELGDSALYFCASSVAGWDGYTFGSGTRLTVV.

V and J are TRBV9 and TRBJ1-6, with D perhaps TRBD1 (6 bases). Trimming cost V 0 bases and J 4 bases, with 8 bases left between them. The CDR3 loop spans 15 amino acids. The germline CDR1 and CDR2 sequences are SGDLS and YYNGEE. CDR3 residues: CASSVEGGYNSPLHF. The CDR3 DNA is TGTGCCAGCAGCGTAGAAGGGGGTTATAATTCACCCCTCCACTTT.

The V gene is TRBV5-1, the J gene TRBJ2-5, with 10 bases matching TRBD1. CDR1 and CDR2 (germline): SGHRS, YFSETQ. The CDR3 spans 15 residues. Losses at the gene ends were 4 bases for V and 4 bases for J; bases not matched to a gene: 7. The CDR3 reads CASSQYGTGVETQYF. The CDR3 region has the DNA TGCGCCAGCAGCCAGTACGGGACAGGGGTAGAGACCCAGTACTTC.

This clonotype showed up many times. The rearrangement uses TRBV3-1 and TRBJ2-6; D gene ambiguous. Germline values: CDR1 LGHDT, CDR2 YNNKEL (reference sequence). Deletions cut 4 bases from V and 0 bases from J, with 7 bases between. CDR3 length: 15 amino acids. The CDR3, as DNA: TGTGCCAGCAGCCTCCGATCCTCTGGGGCCAACGTCCTGACTTTC. Amino acid sequence: CASSLRSSGANVLTF.